Listed below are T cell receptor beta chains from one sample, sequenced in a study of blood T cell repertoires in COVID-19. Only in-frame clones appear in the TCRdb table, and some are missing; sequencing was by immunoSEQ multiplex PCR. The sample includes around 50,000 clones, roughly 82% of them seen just once. Sequenced material: peripheral blood. The receptor set was obtained from a human donor in a cohort sampled during active COVID-19. The CDR3 runs from the conserved cysteine through the conserved F or W. The D gene is left open where the match is weak. Not all rows give a size; the values are once, few, many and, for expanded clones, a class.

j_call v_call cdr3_length clone_size d_call cdr3_aa cdr3_nt
TRBJ1-5 TRBV7-6 16 NA TRBD1 CASSLGQGESNQPQHF TGTGCCAGCAGCTTAGGACAGGGCGAGAGCAATCAGCCCCAGCATTTT
TRBJ2-6 TRBV27 16 NA NA CASSFGEPSGANVLTF TGTGCCAGCAGTTTTGGGGAGCCCTCTGGGGCCAACGTCCTGACTTTC
TRBJ1-1 TRBV28 13 NA TRBD1 CASSQGQRTGAFF TGTGCCAGCAGTCAGGGACAGCGCACTGGGGCTTTCTTT
TRBJ1-2 TRBV4-1 14 NA NA CASSQPTTDYGYTF TGCGCCAGCAGCCAACCTACGACAGACTATGGCTACACCTTC
TRBJ1-2 TRBV18 14 NA NA CASSPGLLLNGYTF TGTGCCAGCTCACCAGGTCTGTTACTAAATGGCTACACCTTC
TRBJ2-1 TRBV4-2 16 NA TRBD2 CASTGSGTSGINEQFF TGTGCCAGCACCGGCTCCGGGACTAGCGGGATTAATGAGCAGTTCTTC
TRBJ1-5 TRBV7-2 16 NA TRBD1 CASSLGPGGNNQPQHF TGTGCCAGCAGCTTAGGTCCAGGGGGAAACAATCAGCCCCAGCATTTT
TRBJ2-5 TRBV19 13 NA TRBD2 CASSGAGAETQYF TGTGCCAGTAGCGGCGCGGGAGCGGAGACCCAGTACTTC
TRBJ2-1 TRBV24-1 16 NA TRBD1 CATSDVTGTVWSEQFF TGTGCCACCAGTGATGTGACAGGGACAGTCTGGAGTGAGCAGTTCTTC
TRBJ1-1 TRBV3-1/TRBV3-2 14 NA TRBD1 CASSLRQGNTEAFF TGTGCCAGCAGCCTTAGACAGGGGAACACTGAAGCTTTCTTT
TRBJ1-2 TRBV18 13 once TRBD1 CASSPGTGNGYTF TGTGCCAGCTCACCCGGGACAGGGAATGGCTACACCTTC
TRBJ2-1 TRBV28 14 once TRBD2 CASSSGTSLNEQFF TGTGCCAGCAGTTCCGGGACTAGCCTTAATGAGCAGTTCTTC
TRBJ2-1 TRBV21-1 16 NA NA CASSKGRSGDYNEQFF TGTGCCAGCAGCAAAGGTCGCAGCGGGGACTACAATGAGCAGTTCTTC
TRBJ1-4 TRBV7-6 17 once TRBD1 CASSLGEGQGRREKLFF TGTGCCAGCAGCTTAGGTGAAGGACAGGGGCGACGCGAAAAACTGTTTTTT